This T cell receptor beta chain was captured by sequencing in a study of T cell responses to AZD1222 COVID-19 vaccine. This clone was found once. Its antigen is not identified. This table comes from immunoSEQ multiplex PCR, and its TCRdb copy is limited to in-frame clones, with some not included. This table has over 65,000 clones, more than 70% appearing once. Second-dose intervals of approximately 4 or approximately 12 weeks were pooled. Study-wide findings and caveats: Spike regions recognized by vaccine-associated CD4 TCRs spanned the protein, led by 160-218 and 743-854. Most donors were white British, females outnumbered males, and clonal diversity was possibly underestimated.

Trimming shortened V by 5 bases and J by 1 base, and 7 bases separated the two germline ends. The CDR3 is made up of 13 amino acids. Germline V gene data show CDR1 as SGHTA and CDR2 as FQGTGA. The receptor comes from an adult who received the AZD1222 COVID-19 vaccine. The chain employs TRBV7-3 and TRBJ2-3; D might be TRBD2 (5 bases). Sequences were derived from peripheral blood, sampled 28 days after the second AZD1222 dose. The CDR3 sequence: CASSVLGTDTQYF. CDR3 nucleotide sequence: TGTGCCAGCAGCGTACTAGGCACAGATACGCAGTATTTT.